This record covers a single T cell receptor beta chain. The specificity of this receptor is unknown. Nothing much larger sits one base from this clone, and base qualities are not available. Relative to germline, V is missing 3 bases and J is missing 8 bases, with 6 bases of the junction outside any gene match. The germline V gene encodes CDR1 SGDLS and CDR2 YYNGEE. The CDR3 spans 15 residues, from the cysteine through the phenylalanine. The sequence is cut down to CDR3 DNA, 45 bases in frame from base 1. Using the deep immunoSEQ assay, multiplex PCR amplified TCR CDR3 regions from genomic DNA. For each cell subset, the extracted genomic DNA was distributed evenly across all wells of several immunoSEQ 96-well plates, and each plate served as one replicate. For sorted subsets, roughly 190 ng of genomic DNA, equivalent to 25,000 to 35,000 T cell genomes, went into each replicate PCR. Purified libraries were quantified with a Qubit 3.0 fluorometer, sized on a Bioanalyzer 2100, and re-quantified with the KAPA Library Quantification kit. Every immunoSEQ 96-well plate was sequenced on a dedicated single-read 150-cycle Illumina NextSeq 550 flow cell. In the source study's methods: Because the immunoSEQ output held only junctional sequences and lacked quality scores, the filtering could not match the filtering applied to full-length reads. Sequences were annotated with PyIR, a Python wrapper for IgBLAST v1.9, using IMGT germline references to assign V/J genes and CDR3. Reads with weak V/J assignments (E-value above 1e-6), missing CDR3, stop codons, out-of-frame junctions, or ambiguous translated residues were removed. V3J clonotypes were defined as sequences sharing an identical inferred V gene, J gene, and CDR3 amino acid sequence. To compute the percentage overlap between repertoires, the number of shared unique clonotypes was divided by the size of the smaller repertoire. Repertoire richness was assessed with RTK rarefaction, the Chao1 estimator, and Recon v2.1 estimates of unobserved clonotypes. For all TCRbeta clonotypes obtained by the gDNA method from a handful of donors, generation probabilities were computed with OLGA. TCRdb carries this immuneACCESS record with in-frame sequences only. Its versions omit some clonotypes, under half of them owing to an unresolved V gene in the studies checked, with the rest unexplained. The DNA was the basis for D and trimming; V, J and clone size are from that table. The sample contains 850,000 to 1,100,000 clones, approximately 77% of them found a single time. About 0.89% of the sample comes from the top ten.

These data are taken from a study of shared clonotypes between healthy human individuals (dated by TCRdb to about 2020). General notes on the study: A couple of women and a few men aged 18 to 49 years were included in the cohort. Leukapheresis yielded between about 0.8 and 9.5 billion PBMCs per donor. Per donor, three plates each were used for CD4 naive and CD4 memory, two for CD8 naive, and one for CD8 memory. Different laboratories and diverse techniques were used to prepare libraries and sequence TCR repertoires, to increase sequencing depth and limit assay-specific biases. Blood TCR repertoires of five healthy adults were deeply sequenced to estimate repertoire size and the extent of clonotype sharing between individuals. General study outcomes and caveats: Because the study included only a small number of donors, the genetic and exposure-history diversity represented was limited. Even with the large sequencing depth, rarefaction of the sorted-subset datasets indicated that sequencing was incomplete. Naive subsets generally had larger estimated clonotype richness than memory subsets. Compared with non-shared clonotypes, clonotypes shared by all four sorted-subset donors had higher generation probabilities. Sharing across a handful of donors was observed for roughly 5% of naive CD4, under 4% of naive CD8, 2% to 2.5% of memory CD4, and less than 0.45% of memory CD8 clonotypes. Pairwise subsampling led to the expectation that sequencing depth would affect the degree of clonotype sharing among donors. Sampling was restricted to blood, and TCR repertoires in tissues likely differ from the TCR repertoires found in blood.

The donors were healthy, HIV-negative adults with no recently reported acute infections or vaccinations. Every donor was a Caucasian adult living in Nashville, Tennessee, USA. CD4+ T cells were enriched by magnetic negative selection; naive cells were then positively selected on CD45RA, and the negative fraction formed the memory subset. Blood was collected by leukapheresis, and PBMCs were isolated by Ficoll-Histopaque density gradient centrifugation and then cryopreserved in liquid nitrogen vapor phase. Analytical flow cytometry was used to check the purity and quantity of each magnetically sorted T cell population. From each sorted fraction, genomic DNA was isolated and quantified by UV absorbance on a Nanodrop 2000c.

The rearrangement combines TRBV9 with TRBJ2-1, with TRBD1 identical over 12 junction bases. The sequenced sample was memory CD4+ T cells from PBMCs. The sample's cell subset or site label, decoded: CD45RA-negative fraction. This clonotype was sampled from a man aged 18 to 29 in good health. Some clones in this sample may be carry-over from other donors' samples. The bases read TGTGCCAGCAGCGGACCGGGACAGGGGGCCGATGAGCAGTTCTTC. This sequence encodes CASSGPGQGADEQFF.